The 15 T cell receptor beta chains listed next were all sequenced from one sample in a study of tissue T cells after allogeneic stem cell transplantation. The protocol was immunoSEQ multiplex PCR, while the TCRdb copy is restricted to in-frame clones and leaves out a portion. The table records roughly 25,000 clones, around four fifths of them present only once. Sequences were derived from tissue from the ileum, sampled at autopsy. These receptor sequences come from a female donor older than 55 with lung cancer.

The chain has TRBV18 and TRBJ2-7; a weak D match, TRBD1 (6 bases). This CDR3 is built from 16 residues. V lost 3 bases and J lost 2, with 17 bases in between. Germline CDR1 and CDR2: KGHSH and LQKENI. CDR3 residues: CASSPNLNRAAYEQYF. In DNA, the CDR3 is TGTGCCAGCTCACCCAACCTAAACAGGGCTGCCTACGAGCAGTACTTC.

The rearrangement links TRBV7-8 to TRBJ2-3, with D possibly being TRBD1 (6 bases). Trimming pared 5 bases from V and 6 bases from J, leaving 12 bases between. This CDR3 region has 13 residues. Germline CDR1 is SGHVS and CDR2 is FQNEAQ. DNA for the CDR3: TGTGCCAGCAGCATGGGGGCCCCGGATACGCAGTATTTT. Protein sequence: CASSMGAPDTQYF.

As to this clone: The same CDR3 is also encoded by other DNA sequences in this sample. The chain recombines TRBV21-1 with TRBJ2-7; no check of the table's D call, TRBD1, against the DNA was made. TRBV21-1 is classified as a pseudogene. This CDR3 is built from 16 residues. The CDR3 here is CASSNIPGQEAYEQYF. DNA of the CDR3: TGTGCCAGCAGCAATATACCGGGACAAGAGGCCTACGAGCAGTACTTC.

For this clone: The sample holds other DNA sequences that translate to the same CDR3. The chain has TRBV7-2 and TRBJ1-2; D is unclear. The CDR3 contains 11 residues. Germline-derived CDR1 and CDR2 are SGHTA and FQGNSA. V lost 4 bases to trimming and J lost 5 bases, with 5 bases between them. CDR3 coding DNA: TGTGCCAGCAGCTGGACGTATGGCTACACCTTC. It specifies CASSWTYGYTF.

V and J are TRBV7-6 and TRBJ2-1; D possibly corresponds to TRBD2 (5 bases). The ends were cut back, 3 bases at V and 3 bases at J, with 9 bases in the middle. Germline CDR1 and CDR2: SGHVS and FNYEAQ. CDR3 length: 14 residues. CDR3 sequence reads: CASSLRALYNEQFF. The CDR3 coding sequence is TGTGCCAGCAGCTTGCGGGCCCTCTACAATGAGCAGTTCTTC.

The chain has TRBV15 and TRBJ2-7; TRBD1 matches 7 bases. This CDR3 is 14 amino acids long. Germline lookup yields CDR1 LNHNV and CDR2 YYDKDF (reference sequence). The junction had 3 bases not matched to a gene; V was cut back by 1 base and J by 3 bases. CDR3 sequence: CATSRGGQSYEQYF. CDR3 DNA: TGTGCCACCAGCAGAGGGGGACAGAGCTACGAGCAGTACTTC.

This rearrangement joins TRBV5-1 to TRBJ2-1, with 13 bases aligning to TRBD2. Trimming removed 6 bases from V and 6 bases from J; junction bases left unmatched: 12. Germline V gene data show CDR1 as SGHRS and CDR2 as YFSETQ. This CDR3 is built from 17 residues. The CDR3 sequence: CASTWTSGSPSGNEQFF. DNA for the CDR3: TGCGCCAGCACGTGGACTAGCGGGAGTCCTTCCGGCAATGAGCAGTTCTTC. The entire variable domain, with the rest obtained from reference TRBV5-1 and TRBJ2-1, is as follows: KAGVTQTPRYLIKTRGQQVTLSCSPISGHRSVSWYQQTPGQGLQFLFEYFSETQRNKGNFPGRFSGRQFSNSRSEMNVSTLELGDSALYLCASTWTSGSPSGNEQFFGPGTRLTVL.

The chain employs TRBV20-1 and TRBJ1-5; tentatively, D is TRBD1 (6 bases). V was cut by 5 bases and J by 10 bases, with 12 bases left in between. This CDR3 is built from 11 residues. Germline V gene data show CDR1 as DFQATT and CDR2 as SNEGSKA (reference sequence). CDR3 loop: CSASIQGPQHF. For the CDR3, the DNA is TGCAGTGCTTCGATACAGGGACCCCAGCATTTT.

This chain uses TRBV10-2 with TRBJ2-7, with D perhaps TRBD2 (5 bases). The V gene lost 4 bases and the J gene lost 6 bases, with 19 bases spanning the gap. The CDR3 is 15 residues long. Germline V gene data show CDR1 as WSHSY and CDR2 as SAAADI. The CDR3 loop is CASSGLGMRVGEQYF. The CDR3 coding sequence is TGCGCCAGCAGTGGTTTGGGGATGAGGGTCGGCGAGCAGTACTTC.

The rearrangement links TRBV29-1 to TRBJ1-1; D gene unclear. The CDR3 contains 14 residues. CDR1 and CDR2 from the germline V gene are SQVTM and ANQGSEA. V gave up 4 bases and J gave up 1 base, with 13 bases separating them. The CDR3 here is CSVGANQGNTEAFF. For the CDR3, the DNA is TGCAGCGTTGGGGCTAACCAAGGGAACACTGAAGCTTTCTTT. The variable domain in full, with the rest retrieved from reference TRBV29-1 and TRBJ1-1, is SAVISQKPSRDICQRGTSLTIQCQVDSQVTMMFWYRQQPGQSLTLIATANQGSEATYESGFVIDKFPISRPNLTFSTLTVSNMSPEDSSIYLCSVGANQGNTEAFFGQGTRLTVV.

The CDR3 sequence is CASSLIGPGANVLTF. CDR3 coding DNA: TGTGCCAGCAGTTTAATTGGCCCTGGGGCCAACGTCCTGACTTTC. The rearrangement joins TRBV27 to TRBJ2-6; D remains unclear. Per germline, CDR1 MNHEY and CDR2 SMNVEV (reference sequence). The CDR3 spans 15 residues. V was pared by 2 bases and J by 2 bases, with 7 bases between.

In nucleotides, the CDR3 is TGTGCCAGCAGCTCTTGGACCGATAGGAACACTGAAGCTTTCTTT. Its translation: CASSSWTDRNTEAFF. V gene TRBV5-8 combines with J gene TRBJ1-1, with D hard to call. This CDR3 spans 15 amino acids. V lost 3 bases and J lost 1, with 13 bases in between. The germline CDR1 and CDR2 sequences are SGHTS and YDEGEE.

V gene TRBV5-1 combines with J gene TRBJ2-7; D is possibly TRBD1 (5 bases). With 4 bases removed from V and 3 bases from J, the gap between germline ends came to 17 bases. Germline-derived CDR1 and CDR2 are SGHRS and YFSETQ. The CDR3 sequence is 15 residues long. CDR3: CASSPETVIDYEQYF. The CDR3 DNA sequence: TGCGCCAGCAGCCCCGAGACAGTAATTGACTACGAGCAGTACTTC.

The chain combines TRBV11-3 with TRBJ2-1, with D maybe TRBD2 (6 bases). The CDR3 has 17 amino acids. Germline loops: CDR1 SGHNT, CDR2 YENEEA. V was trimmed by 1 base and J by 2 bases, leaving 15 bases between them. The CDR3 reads CASSLARFSGPYNEQFF. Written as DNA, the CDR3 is TGTGCCAGCAGCTTAGCCCGGTTTAGCGGACCCTACAATGAGCAGTTCTTC.

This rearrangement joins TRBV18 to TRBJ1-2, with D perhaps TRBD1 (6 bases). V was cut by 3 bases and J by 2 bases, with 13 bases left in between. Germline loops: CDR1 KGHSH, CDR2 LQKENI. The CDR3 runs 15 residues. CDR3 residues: CASSPSTGSNYGYTF. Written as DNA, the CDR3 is TGTGCCAGCTCACCGTCTACAGGGTCCAACTATGGCTACACCTTC.